This TCR beta chain derives from a study of blood T cells in healthy people across ages. This clonotype was observed a handful of times. Its antigen remains unknown. Overall study findings and caveats: Strong correlation was found linking TCR beta diversity to naive T cell percentage.

Combining a sample-barcoded 5' primer with a J-beta primer mix, a second PCR ran for 7 to 11 cycles. MiXCR was run by TCRdb on the 5' RACE reads, yielding one entry per CDR3 protein. The repertoire holds approximately 1,100,000 distinct CDR3 sequences, with more than 40% as singletons. Sequencing was performed on blood. This TCR came from a woman aged 55 to 70 in good health.

CDR3 protein: CASSSPRQVQETQYF. DNA for the CDR3: TGCGCCAGCAGCTCCCCCCGACAGGTTCAAGAGACCCAGTACTTC. The V call is TRBV5-1, the J call TRBJ2-5; perhaps TRBD1 as D (6 bases). The CDR3 sequence is 15 residues long. V was trimmed by 3 bases and J by 2 bases, leaving 14 bases between them. Germline V gene data show CDR1 as SGHRS and CDR2 as YFSETQ.